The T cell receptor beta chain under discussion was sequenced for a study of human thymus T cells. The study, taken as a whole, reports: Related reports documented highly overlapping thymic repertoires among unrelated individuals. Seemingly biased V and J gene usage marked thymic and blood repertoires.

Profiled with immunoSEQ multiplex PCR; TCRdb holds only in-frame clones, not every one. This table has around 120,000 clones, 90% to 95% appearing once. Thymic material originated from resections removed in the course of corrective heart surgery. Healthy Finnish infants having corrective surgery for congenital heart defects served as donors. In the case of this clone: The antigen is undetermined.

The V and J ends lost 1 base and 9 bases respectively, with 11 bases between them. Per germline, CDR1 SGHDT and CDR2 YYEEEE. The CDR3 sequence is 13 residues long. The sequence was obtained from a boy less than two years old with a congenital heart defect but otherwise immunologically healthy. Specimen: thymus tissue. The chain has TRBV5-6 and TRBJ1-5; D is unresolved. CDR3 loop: CASSLRSQGPQHF. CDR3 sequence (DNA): TGTGCCAGCAGCTTGAGATCCCAAGGGCCCCAGCATTTT.